This TCR beta chain was documented in a study of Ad26.COV2.S vaccination and SARS-CoV-2 variants. Study details: Once, or twice with 56 days between doses, Ad26.COV2.S was given intramuscularly.

Specified treatment: around 19 received Ad26.COV2.S at low or high dose, single or two shots; a few received placebo; per-sample allocation not given. Collection of the samples took place on day 63 after the first injection of vaccine or placebo. Repertoires were generated with immunoSEQ multiplex PCR, while TCRdb's copy carries only in-frame clones and drops some. The sample contains 200,000 to 250,000 clones, roughly 90% of which appear only once. Details on this clone: Its specificity is not known.

The CDR3 runs 14 residues. Trimming cost V 7 bases and J 6 bases; bases outside gene matches: 5. Germline V gives CDR1 LNHNV, CDR2 YYDKDF (reference sequence). Findings and limits, study-wide: Breadth and depth estimates from TCRs may understate total T cell responses. Comparable non-spike TCR breadth was observed in vaccine and placebo recipients. Considerable breadth of spike-specific CD8+ and CD4+ T cell responses has reportedly been documented following vaccination.

The V call is TRBV15, the J call TRBJ1-4; 10 nucleotides match TRBD1. This sequence originates from a person between 18 and 65 years old who received the Ad26.COV2.S COVID-19 vaccine or a placebo. Here the sequenced sample was peripheral blood, taken in a trial of Ad26.COV2.S vaccine versus placebo. The DNA for the CDR3 is TGTGCCACCAATCCCGGGACAGGGGATGAAAAACTGTTTTTT. It yields the protein CATNPGTGDEKLFF.